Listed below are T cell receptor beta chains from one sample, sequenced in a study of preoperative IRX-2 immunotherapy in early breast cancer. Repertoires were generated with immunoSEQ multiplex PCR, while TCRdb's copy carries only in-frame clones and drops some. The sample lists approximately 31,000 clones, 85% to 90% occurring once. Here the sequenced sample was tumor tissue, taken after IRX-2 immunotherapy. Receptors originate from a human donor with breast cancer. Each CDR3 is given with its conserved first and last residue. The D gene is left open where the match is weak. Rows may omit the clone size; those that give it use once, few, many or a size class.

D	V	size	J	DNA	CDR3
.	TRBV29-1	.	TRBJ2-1	TGCAGCGTACAGGGTACTCCGAAAGTCTTCGATGAGCAGTTCTTC	CSVQGTPKVFDEQFF
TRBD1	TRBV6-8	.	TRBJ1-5	TGTGCCAGCAGCCAGGACAGGGGCGGCAATCAGCCCCAGCATTTT	CASSQDRGGNQPQHF
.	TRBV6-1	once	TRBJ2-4	TGTGCCAGCAGTGAAGCATTTGGGGGCGGAAACATTCAGTACTTC	CASSEAFGGGNIQYF
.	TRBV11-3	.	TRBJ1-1	TGTGCCAGCAGCCTTCTATGGGTGGGGACTGAAGCTTTCTTT	CASSLLWVGTEAFF
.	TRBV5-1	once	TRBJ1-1	TGCGCCAGCAGCTTGGCGGGCAGTCTCATGAACACTGAAGCTTTCTTT	CASSLAGSLMNTEAFF
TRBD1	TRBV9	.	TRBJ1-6	TGTGCCAGCAGCGTCAGGGACAGGGGGCGCGATTCACCCCTCCACTTT	CASSVRDRGRDSPLHF
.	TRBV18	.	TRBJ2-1	TGTGCCAGCTCACCATGGGGCGGGGTCTCCTACAATGAGCAGTTCTTC	CASSPWGGVSYNEQFF
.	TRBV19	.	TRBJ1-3	TGTGCCAGTAGTATTCGGGCAAGCTCTGGAAACACCATATATTTT	CASSIRASSGNTIYF
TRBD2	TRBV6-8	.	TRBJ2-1	TGTGCCAGCAGTGGGGACCGGACTAGCGGGAGAGGGAATGAGCAGTTCTTC	CASSGDRTSGRGNEQFF
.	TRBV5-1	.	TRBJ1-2	TGCGCCAGCAGCGGGGGGACGGAACTAGACTATGGCTACACCTTC	CASSGGTELDYGYTF
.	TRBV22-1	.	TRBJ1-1	TGTGCCAGCAGGGGGGCGTGGTACACTGAAGCTTTCTTT	CASRGAWYTEAFF
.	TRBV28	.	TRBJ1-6	TGTGCCAGCAGTTTACAGGGTTTGGGGAATTCACCCCTCCACTTT	CASSLQGLGNSPLHF
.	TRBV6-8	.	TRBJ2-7	TGTGCCAGCAGCAGAGAGGTTGTTGGCGGAGCCACCTACGAGCAGTACTTC	CASSREVVGGATYEQYF
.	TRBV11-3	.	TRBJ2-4	TGTGCCAGCAGCCCACTGTTGAGTGAAGCCAAAAACATTCAGTACTTC	CASSPLLSEAKNIQYF
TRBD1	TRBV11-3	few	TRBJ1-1	TGTGCCAGCAGCGAAACCGGGACAGGTTCCACTGAAGCTTTCTTT	CASSETGTGSTEAFF
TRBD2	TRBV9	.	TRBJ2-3	TGTGCCAGCAGCGCTAGCGGTATCACAGATACGCAGTATTTT	CASSASGITDTQYF
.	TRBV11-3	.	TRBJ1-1	TGTGCCAGCAGCTTAACAAGGACAGCGAGTCATATCGCTTTCTTT	CASSLTRTASHIAFF
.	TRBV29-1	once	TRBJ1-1	TGCAGCGTTGTTTGGGGGAACACTGAAGCTTTCTTT	CSVVWGNTEAFF
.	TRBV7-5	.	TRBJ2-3	TGTGCCAGCAGCTTAATGAGCGGGGGGATCACAGATACGCAGTATTTT	CASSLMSGGITDTQYF
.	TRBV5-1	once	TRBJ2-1	TGCGCCAGCAGCACACGTCAGAATTACAATGAGCAGTTCTTC	CASSTRQNYNEQFF
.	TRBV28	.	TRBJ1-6	TGTGCCAGCAGCTTGTGGGACGGGAATAATTCACCCCTCCACTTT	CASSLWDGNNSPLHF
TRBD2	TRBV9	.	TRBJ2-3	TGTGCCAGCAGCTTACGTGGGTCTAGCGGGGGGGCCGGCGGTACGCAGTATTTT	CASSLRGSSGGAGGTQYF
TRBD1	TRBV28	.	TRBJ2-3	TGTGCCAGCGAGGCCCGGGACAGGGGCCCAGATACGCAGTATTTT	CASEARDRGPDTQYF
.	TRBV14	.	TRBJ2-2	TGTGCCAGCAGCGAGGCTATGGGGAGGTGGAACACCGGGGAGCTGTTTTTT	CASSEAMGRWNTGELFF
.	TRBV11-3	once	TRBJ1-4	TGTGCCAGCAGCTTCGAGAGGACTAATGAAAAACTGTTTTTT	CASSFERTNEKLFF
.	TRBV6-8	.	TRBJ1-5	TGTGCCAGCAGTTACTCGTCAGGGAGCAATCAGCCCCAGCATTTT	CASSYSSGSNQPQHF
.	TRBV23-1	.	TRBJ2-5	TGCGCCAGCAGCCGACAGCGTCAAGAGACCCAGTACTTC	CASSRQRQETQYF
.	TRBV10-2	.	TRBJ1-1	TGCGCCAGCAGTGGCGGACAGTCCAACATTGTAGCTTTCTTT	CASSGGQSNIVAFF
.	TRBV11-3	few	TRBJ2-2	TGTGCCAGCAGCTTAGGGAGGGGGGCGAGCGGGGAGCTGTTTTTT	CASSLGRGASGELFF
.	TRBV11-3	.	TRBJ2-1	TGTGCCAGCAGCCCCAGGGGATCTTCGTACAATGAGCAGTTCTTC	CASSPRGSSYNEQFF
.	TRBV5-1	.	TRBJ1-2	TGCGCCAGCAGCTTGGGGGGGACAACTTTAAACTATGGCTACACCTTC	CASSLGGTTLNYGYTF
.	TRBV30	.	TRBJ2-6	TGTGCCTGGAGTGTAAAGGGCTACTCTGGGGCCAACGTCCTGACTTTC	CAWSVKGYSGANVLTF
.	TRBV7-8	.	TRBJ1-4	TGTGCCAGCAGCTTCTCTGGTGGCAGGGGCAGTGAAAAACTGTTTTTT	CASSFSGGRGSEKLFF
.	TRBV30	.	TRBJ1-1	TGTGCCTGGACTAGGAGACCGAACACTGAAGCTTTCTTT	CAWTRRPNTEAFF
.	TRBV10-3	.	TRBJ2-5	TGTGCCATCAGTGAGTCAACGCGGGTCCGGGAGACCCAGTACTTC	CAISESTRVRETQYF
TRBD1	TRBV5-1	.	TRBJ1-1	TGCGCCAGCAGCTTGTTTGGTTCAGGGGGCGGCTTGAACACTGAAGCTTTCTTT	CASSLFGSGGGLNTEAFF
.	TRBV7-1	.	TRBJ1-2	TGTGCCAGCAGTCCGGACAGTGGCTATGGCTACACCTTC	CASSPDSGYGYTF
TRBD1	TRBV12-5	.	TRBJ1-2	TGTGCCAGCACCGCGCAACTTCGGGACAGGTATCACTACACCTTC	CASTAQLRDRYHYTF
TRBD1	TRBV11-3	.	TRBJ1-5	TGTGCCAGCAGCTTTGGACAGGGGGCACAGCCCCAGCATTTT	CASSFGQGAQPQHF
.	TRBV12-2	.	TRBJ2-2	TGTGCCTTATCAGGAGGGGGGCTCTGGAACACCGGGGAGCTGTTTTTT	CALSGGGLWNTGELFF
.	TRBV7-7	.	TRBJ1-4	TGTGCCAGCAGCCAGGGGCCGGATAATGAAAAACTGTTTTTT	CASSQGPDNEKLFF
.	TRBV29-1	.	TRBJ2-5	TGCAGCCCTCCGCGAGGAGCGGAGGAGAAGACCCAGTACTTC	CSPPRGAEEKTQYF
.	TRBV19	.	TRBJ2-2	TGTGCCAGTAGTATATCTTGGGGAGCCGGGGAGCTGTTTTTT	CASSISWGAGELFF
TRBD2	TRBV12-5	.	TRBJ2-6	TGTGCCAGCACTCCGGGGGGATCTGGGGCCAACGTCCTGACTTTC	CASTPGGSGANVLTF
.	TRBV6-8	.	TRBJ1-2	TGTGCCAGCAGAACAGGGAAGGATGGCTACACCTTC	CASRTGKDGYTF
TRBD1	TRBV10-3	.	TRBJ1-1	TGTGCCATCAGTGAGTCGGGGACAGTCCGGGATGAAGCTTTCTTT	CAISESGTVRDEAFF
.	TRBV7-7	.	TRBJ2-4	TGTGCCAGCAGCCTGGGCCGGGACAAAAACATTCAGTACTTC	CASSLGRDKNIQYF
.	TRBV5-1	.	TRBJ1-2	TGCGCCAGCAGCTTGGGGACAGACTACTATGGCTACACCTTC	CASSLGTDYYGYTF